What follows are 14 T cell receptor beta chains derived from one specimen sequenced in a study of response to subunit inactivated influenza vaccine. TCRdb recomputed calls from the RT-PCR reads with MiXCR, one row per CDR3 protein. In the table there are approximately 310,000 distinct CDR3 sequences, just over 20% of which are singletons. This specimen consisted of PBMCs from blood, obtained 21 months after vaccination. These receptors all come from a man between 50 and 69 years old who received an inactivated influenza vaccine.

This clonotype was observed at least ten times. The chain joins TRBV12-3 or TRBV12-4 to TRBJ1-1, with D tentatively TRBD1 (6 bases). Trimming shortened V by 8 bases and J by 5 bases, and 15 bases separated the two germline ends. The CDR3 contains 13 residues. Here the CDR3 reads CASGRSGETEAFF. The CDR3 coding sequence is TGTGCCAGCGGTCGATCAGGGGAAACTGAAGCTTTCTTT.

The sample holds a few counts of this clonotype. The chain combines TRBV2 with TRBJ2-1; weak D call: TRBD2 (5 bases). Germline values: CDR1 SNHLY, CDR2 FYNNEI. Trimming took off 5 bases at V and 6 bases at J, with 8 bases between the two ends. This CDR3 has 12 amino acids. CDR3 sequence: CASSWTSNEQFF. Here the CDR3 DNA reads TGTGCCAGCAGTTGGACTTCCAATGAGCAGTTCTTC.

Ten or more counts support this clonotype. CDR3 coding DNA: TGTGCCAGCAGTTTCTCGGGAAACACCATATATTTT. Encoded protein: CASSFSGNTIYF. The genes are TRBV28 and TRBJ1-3; D uncertain. V shed 3 bases and J shed 4 bases, with 4 bases lying between them. CDR1 is MDHEN and CDR2 is SYDVKM in the germline V gene. The length of the CDR3 is 12 residues.

V and J are TRBV2 and TRBJ2-7, with 10 nucleotides matching TRBD1. With 9 bases clipped from V and 5 bases from J, the junction kept 10 bases outside the gene matches. The CDR3 is 14 amino acids. Germline assignment: CDR1 SNHLY and CDR2 FYNNEI. CDR3 in DNA: TGTGCCAGTCTCACCGGGACAGGGGACCACGAGCAGTACTTC. The encoded protein is CASLTGTGDHEQYF.

This clonotype has just a few counts. The rearrangement links TRBV5-1 to TRBJ1-6; D uncertain. Between the trimmed V and J ends, which lost 0 bases and 7 bases, there was a span of 8 bases. CDR3 length: 14 amino acids. Looked up from germline, CDR1 is SGHRS and CDR2 is YFSETQ. The CDR3 sequence: CASSLEGLNSPLHF. CDR3 coding DNA: TGCGCCAGCAGCTTGGAGGGCCTCAATTCACCCCTCCACTTT.

The chain carries TRBV11-1 and TRBJ2-7, with 9 bases identical to TRBD2. This CDR3 has 18 amino acids. V trimming: 1 base; J trimming: 2 bases; junction bases outside the gene matches: 12. Germline-derived CDR1 and CDR2 are SGHAT and FQDESV (reference sequence). The CDR3 coding sequence is TGTGCCAGCAGCTTAGGAGAATTTAGCGGGAGTATAGCCTACGAGCAGTACTTC. Translated: CASSLGEFSGSIAYEQYF.

The rearrangement joins TRBV4-1 to TRBJ2-7, with a possible D match to TRBD2 (5 bases). The length of the CDR3 is 16 residues. V lost 4 bases and J 6 bases, leaving 22 bases between the germline ends. Germline V gives CDR1 MGHRA, CDR2 YSYEKL. The CDR3 DNA sequence: TGCGCCAGCAGCCCAAACTCCCGGGAACAAGGCGGCGAGCAGTACTTC. The encoded protein is CASSPNSREQGGEQYF.

The gene calls are TRBV18 and TRBJ1-1; D perhaps matches TRBD1 (5 bases). Germline V CDR1 and CDR2: KGHSH, LQKENI. Trimming pared 3 bases from V and 2 bases from J, leaving 16 bases between. This CDR3 spans 16 amino acids. The CDR3 DNA sequence: TGTGCCAGCTCACCCACTGGGGCGGGTGGAAACACTGAAGCTTTCTTT. Translated, it gives CASSPTGAGGNTEAFF.

This clonotype was counted only a few times. The chain uses TRBV24-1 and TRBJ1-2, with 7 bases fitting TRBD1. The CDR3 loop spans 17 amino acids. In germline, CDR1 is KGHDR, CDR2 SFDVKD. V trimming: 3 bases; J trimming: 2 bases; junction bases outside the gene matches: 11. CDR3 protein: CATSDPSPGTENYGYTF. The CDR3 nucleotides are TGTGCCACCAGTGATCCAAGTCCCGGGACAGAGAACTATGGCTACACCTTC.

The sample holds many counts of this clonotype. The rearrangement joins TRBV21-1 to TRBJ1-5. TRBV21-1 is termed a pseudogene. The CDR3 loop spans 17 amino acids. CDR3 nucleotides: TGTGCCAGCAGTCCTAGGGAGACGGTCTCGGTGACTCAGCCCCAGCATTTT. Encoded protein: CASSPRETVSVTQPQHF.

A few counts support this clonotype. This sequence joins TRBV12-3 or TRBV12-4 and TRBJ1-6; D unclear. The CDR3 runs to 17 residues. Trimming stripped 1 base from V and 0 bases from J, with 10 bases between. The CDR3 nucleotides read TGTGCCAGCAGTTTAGGGAGGGTGTCCTCCTATAATTCACCCCTCCACTTT. Encoded protein: CASSLGRVSSYNSPLHF.

This clonotype has a handful of counts. The chain links TRBV14 to TRBJ1-6; 7 bases are shared with TRBD1. The CDR3 extends over 15 amino acids. CDR1 is SGHDN, CDR2 FVKESK, per germline. Losses at the gene ends were 0 bases for V and 9 bases for J; bases not matched to a gene: 5. The DNA of the CDR3 is TGTGCCAGCAGCCAAGACAGGGGGTTCGTTTCACCCCTCCACTTT. Translation: CASSQDRGFVSPLHF.

The genes are TRBV6-1 and TRBJ2-3; 7 bases are shared with TRBD1. V gave up 7 bases and J gave up 0 bases; unmatched junction bases: 4. The CDR3 consists of 14 residues. Germline V CDR1 and CDR2: MNHNS, SASEGT. The CDR3, as DNA: TGTGCCAGCAAGTCGGACAGGAGCACAGATACGCAGTATTTT. As protein: CASKSDRSTDTQYF.

This clonotype was detected ten times or more. V and J are TRBV6-2 or TRBV6-3 and TRBJ1-1; D possibly corresponds to TRBD1 (6 bases). CDR3 length: 16 residues. The germline CDR1 and CDR2 sequences are MNHEY and SVGEGT. V was clipped by 2 bases and J by 10 bases, with 23 bases between them. Written as DNA, the CDR3 is TGTGCCAGCAGTTACCGGGACAAACTCGAATACCTGACAGCTTTCTTT. This sequence encodes CASSYRDKLEYLTAFF.